The 24 T cell receptor beta chains listed next were all sequenced from one sample in a study of blood T cell repertoires in COVID-19. Data came from immunoSEQ multiplex PCR; TCRdb stores just in-frame clones and leaves some out. In the table there are 180,000 or so clones, almost 85% of which are singletons. The sample was peripheral blood. The receptor set was obtained from a human donor with acute or convalescent COVID-19. The donor label of this sample is uncertain.

This chain joins TRBV19 and TRBJ1-3; 8 nucleotides match TRBD1. CDR3 length: 14 amino acids. Germline CDR1 LNHDA, CDR2 SQIVND (reference sequence). V was clipped by 8 bases and J by 4 bases; unmatched bases: 7. The CDR3 nucleotides read TGTGCCAGTGCACAGGGGGTGCGAGGAAACACCATATATTTT. As protein: CASAQGVRGNTIYF.

This clone was seen only a few times. This chain uses TRBV11-2 with TRBJ2-7; TRBD2 matches 7 bases. CDR1 and CDR2 (germline): SGHAT, FQNNGV. The J segment lost 6 bases and the V segment lost 7 bases, leaving 12 bases of the junction unmatched. This CDR3 spans 14 amino acids. CDR3 nucleotide sequence: TGTGCCAGCACCGAAGCGGGGACTACCTCCGAGCAGTACTTC. It yields the protein CASTEAGTTSEQYF.

This clone was recorded a few times. This chain connects TRBV30 to TRBJ1-2; possibly TRBD1 for D (5 bases). The CDR3 is made up of 14 amino acids. Germline V gene data show CDR1 as GTSNPN and CDR2 as SVGIG (reference sequence). Between the trimmed V and J ends, which lost 4 bases and 2 bases, there was a span of 14 bases. In nucleotides, the CDR3 is TGTGCCTGGACCACGGGACTGATGAACTATGGCTACACCTTC. It specifies CAWTTGLMNYGYTF.

The chain has TRBV19 and TRBJ2-3; D is possibly TRBD2 (6 bases). The CDR3 contains 15 residues. Germline V gene sequence: CDR1 LNHDA, CDR2 SQIVND (reference sequence). Trimming pared 5 bases from V and 4 bases from J, leaving 16 bases between. The CDR3 nucleotides read TGTGCCAGTAGTCCCCAACCTAGCGTGGCAGATACGCAGTATTTT. The encoded protein is CASSPQPSVADTQYF.

The table lists this clone with a count of one. The chain links TRBV11-2 to TRBJ2-1; the D is unclear. Germline CDR1 and CDR2: SGHAT and FQNNGV. This CDR3 contains 14 residues. The V end was cut by 0 bases, the J end by 0 bases, with 3 bases between. The CDR3 region has the DNA TGTGCCAGCAGCTTAGACGGCTCCTACAATGAGCAGTTCTTC. The encoded protein is CASSLDGSYNEQFF. Looking up the rest from reference TRBV11-2 and TRBJ2-1 gives the full variable domain: EAGVAQSPRYKIIEKRQSVAFWCNPISGHATLYWYQQILGQGPKLLIQFQNNGVVDDSQLPKDRFSAERLKGVDSTLKIQPAKLEDSAVYLCASSLDGSYNEQFFGPGTRLTVL.

This chain uses TRBV6-5 with TRBJ2-1; 10 bases fit TRBD2. With 2 bases clipped from V and 9 bases from J, the junction kept 7 bases outside the gene matches. The CDR3 has 15 residues. Germline V gene data show CDR1 as MNHEY and CDR2 as SVGAGI. CDR3 DNA sequence: TGTGCCAGCAGTTACATCCTAGCGGGAGAGGGTGAGCAGTTCTTC. Protein product: CASSYILAGEGEQFF.

The V call is TRBV11-2, the J call TRBJ2-7; D is perhaps TRBD2 (6 bases). The CDR3 extends over 15 amino acids. CDR1 and CDR2 (germline): SGHAT, FQNNGV. Trimming shortened V by 5 bases and J by 0 bases, and 14 bases separated the two germline ends. In DNA, the CDR3 is TGTGCCAGCAGCCCTACTCGCGGGGTCTCCTACGAGCAGTACTTC. This encodes CASSPTRGVSYEQYF.

The chain uses TRBV30 and TRBJ1-4; maybe TRBD1 (5 bases). The germline V and J ends were trimmed by 0 bases and 6 bases, with 11 bases remaining between them. CDR1 GTSNPN and CDR2 SVGIG come from the germline V gene (reference sequence). The CDR3 spans 14 residues. CDR3: CAWSVGGTDEKLFF. The CDR3 DNA reads TGTGCCTGGAGTGTGGGGGGGACGGATGAAAAACTGTTTTTT. Based on the CDR3 plus reference TRBV30 and TRBJ1-4, the full variable domain is SQTIHQWPATLVQPVGSPLSLECTVEGTSNPNLYWYRQAAGRGLQLLFYSVGIGQISSEVPQNLSASRPQDRQFILSSKKLLLSDSGFYLCAWSVGGTDEKLFFGSGTQLSVL.

This clone was detected only a few times. The chain recombines TRBV18 with TRBJ2-5; 10 nucleotides agree with TRBD1. CDR3 length: 15 amino acids. V shed 3 bases and J 7 bases; nucleotides not matched to a gene: 8. CDR1 and CDR2 from the germline V gene are KGHSH and LQKENI. Here the CDR3 reads CASSPALGQGVTQYF. The CDR3 nucleotides read TGTGCCAGCTCACCCGCACTAGGACAGGGGGTGACCCAGTACTTC.

The rearrangement links TRBV19 to TRBJ1-5; TRBD1 is a possible D gene (5 bases). The CDR3 totals 11 residues. V was cut by 3 bases and J by 16 bases, with 13 bases left in between. The germline V gene encodes CDR1 LNHDA and CDR2 SQIVND (reference sequence). The CDR3: CASSMGGRGHF. The CDR3 DNA follows: TGTGCCAGTAGTATGGGGGGGAGAGGCCATTTT.

This rearrangement joins TRBV10-3 to TRBJ1-1; the match to TRBD1 covers 7 bases. J lost 7 bases, V lost 5 bases, and 7 bases had no gene match. Germline V lookup: CDR1 ENHRY, CDR2 SYGVKD. CDR3 length: 13 residues. The CDR3 loop reads CAISRDSYFEAFF. CDR3 nucleotide sequence: TGTGCCATCAGTAGGGACAGCTATTTTGAAGCTTTCTTT.

The rearrangement links TRBV27 to TRBJ1-2; no definite D call. Trimming shortened V by 3 bases and J by 2 bases, and 7 bases separated the two germline ends. Germline values: CDR1 MNHEY, CDR2 SMNVEV (reference sequence). The CDR3 sequence is 13 residues long. In DNA, the CDR3 is TGTGCCAGCAGTTTCGCGGTGAACTATGGCTACACCTTC. Protein sequence: CASSFAVNYGYTF.

The V gene is TRBV9, the J gene TRBJ2-7; the match to TRBD2 covers 7 bases. Germline V gene lookup returns CDR1 SGDLS and CDR2 YYNGEE. This CDR3 region has 16 residues. After removal of 3 bases from V and 0 bases from J, the junction contained 9 bases not matched to a gene. The CDR3 loop reads CASSARGDSISYEQYF. The DNA of the CDR3 is TGTGCCAGCAGCGCCCGGGGGGACTCGATCTCCTACGAGCAGTACTTC.

The gene calls are TRBV6-5 and TRBJ2-7; 7 bases line up with TRBD2. This CDR3 region has 15 residues. V was clipped by 6 bases and J by 5 bases; unmatched bases: 13. Germline CDR1 reads MNHEY; CDR2 reads SVGAGI. CDR3 coding DNA: TGTGCCAGCAGACGCAGGGAGGGCTCGGCCGACGAGCAGTACTTC. Translating it yields CASRRREGSADEQYF.

The chain combines TRBV27 with TRBJ1-1; D remains ambiguous. Germline V gene lookup returns CDR1 MNHEY and CDR2 SMNVEV (reference sequence). CDR3 length equals 14 residues. Trimming shortened V by 2 bases and J by 1 base, and 8 bases separated the two germline ends. The CDR3 loop reads CASSLMGRNTEAFF. The CDR3 nucleotides read TGTGCCAGCAGTTTAATGGGGAGGAACACTGAAGCTTTCTTT.

This chain links TRBV18 with TRBJ1-4; the D is unclear. V was shortened by 4 bases and J by 3 bases, with 12 bases between the two germline ends. The CDR3 length is 15 residues. Germline V gene data show CDR1 as KGHSH and CDR2 as LQKENI. In DNA, the CDR3 is TGTGCCAGCTCACGTGTACAGTCTTCTAATGAAAAACTGTTTTTT. This codes for CASSRVQSSNEKLFF.

The chain employs TRBV6-1 and TRBJ2-7; 7 bases align to TRBD1. The CDR3 runs to 15 residues. V was pared by 0 bases and J by 2 bases, with 4 bases of the junction left unmatched. Looked up from germline, CDR1 is MNHNS and CDR2 is SASEGT. DNA of the CDR3: TGTGCCAGCAGTGAAGCGCTAGGGACAGCCTACGAGCAGTACTTC. This gives the protein CASSEALGTAYEQYF.

V gene TRBV6-5 combines with J gene TRBJ2-5, with a tentative D call TRBD2 (5 bases). The germline V gene has CDR1 MNHEY and CDR2 SVGAGI. CDR3 length: 13 amino acids. The V end lost 5 bases, the J end lost 5 bases, and 12 bases lay between the germline ends. Here the CDR3 DNA reads TGTGCCAGCAGTCCGGAGTGGAGGGAGACCCAGTACTTC. Its translation: CASSPEWRETQYF.

The chain is built from TRBV3-1 (or the pseudogene TRBV3-2) and TRBJ1-5; D is possibly TRBD1 (5 bases). V was shortened by 4 bases and J by 5 bases, with 9 bases between the two germline ends. This CDR3 contains 13 residues. Germline assignment: CDR1 LGHDT and CDR2 YNNKEL (reference sequence). CDR3: CASSLDRDQPQHF. The CDR3 bases are TGTGCCAGCAGCCTCGACAGAGATCAGCCCCAGCATTTT.

This chain uses TRBV27 with TRBJ1-1; possible D gene TRBD1, 6 bases. The V gene lost 4 bases and the J gene lost 2 bases, with 14 bases spanning the gap. This CDR3 spans 15 amino acids. Germline CDR1 and CDR2: MNHEY and SMNVEV (reference sequence). The CDR3 spells CASSSGKGGNTEAFF. Written as DNA, the CDR3 is TGTGCCAGCAGTTCTGGCAAAGGGGGTAACACTGAAGCTTTCTTT.

The chain joins TRBV5-1 to TRBJ2-7, with D hard to call. Germline V gene data show CDR1 as SGHRS and CDR2 as YFSETQ. V was cut by 2 bases and J by 1 base, with 7 bases left in between. This CDR3 has 13 residues. CDR3 protein: CASSFSPSYEQYF. CDR3 DNA: TGCGCCAGCAGCTTTTCCCCTTCCTACGAGCAGTACTTC.

V usage is TRBV27 and J usage is TRBJ2-1; possibly TRBD1 for D (5 bases). V shed 4 bases and J shed 8 bases, with 12 bases lying between them. Germline CDR1 reads MNHEY; CDR2 reads SMNVEV (reference sequence). There are 13 residues in the CDR3. CDR3 sequence (DNA): TGTGCCAGCAGTTCCCCAGGCAGGGATGAGCAGTTCTTC. This codes for CASSSPGRDEQFF.

The chain uses TRBV6-5 and TRBJ1-1; TRBD1 matches 8 bases. The CDR3 runs to 15 residues. The ends lost 6 bases at V and 2 bases at J; junction bases unmatched: 8. Germline V gene sequence: CDR1 MNHEY, CDR2 SVGAGI. In nucleotides, the CDR3 is TGTGCCAGCAGCCCCCCTGGGACAGGCAACACTGAAGCTTTCTTT. Translated, it gives CASSPPGTGNTEAFF.

This chain joins TRBV4-2 and TRBJ1-4; TRBD1 is a possible D gene (6 bases). Germline V gene data show CDR1 as LGHNA and CDR2 as YNFKEQ. V dropped 5 bases and J dropped 0 bases, with 10 bases sitting between them. The CDR3 is made up of 15 amino acids. DNA of the CDR3: TGTGCCAGCAGCGGAACAGGGTCAACTAATGAAAAACTGTTTTTT. This encodes CASSGTGSTNEKLFF.